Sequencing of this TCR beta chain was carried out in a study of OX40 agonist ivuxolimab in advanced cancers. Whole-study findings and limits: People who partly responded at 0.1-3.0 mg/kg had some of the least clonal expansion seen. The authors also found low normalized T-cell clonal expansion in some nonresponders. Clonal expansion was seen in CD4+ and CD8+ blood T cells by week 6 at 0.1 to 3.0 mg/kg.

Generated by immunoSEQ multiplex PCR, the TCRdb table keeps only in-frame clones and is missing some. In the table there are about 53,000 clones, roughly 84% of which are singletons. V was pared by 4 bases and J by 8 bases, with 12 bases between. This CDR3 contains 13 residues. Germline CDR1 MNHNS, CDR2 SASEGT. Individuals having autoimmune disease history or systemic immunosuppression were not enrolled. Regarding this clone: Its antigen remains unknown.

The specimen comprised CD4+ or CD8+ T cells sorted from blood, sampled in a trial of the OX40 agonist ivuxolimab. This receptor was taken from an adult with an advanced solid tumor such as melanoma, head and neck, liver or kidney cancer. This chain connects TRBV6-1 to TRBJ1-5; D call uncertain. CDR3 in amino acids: CASSGLGEKPQHF. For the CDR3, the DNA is TGTGCCAGCAGTGGGCTGGGTGAAAAGCCCCAGCATTTT.